The T cell receptor (beta chain) under discussion was sequenced for a study of early T cells in non-severe SARS-CoV-2 infection. At the level of the study: Sequencing of unsorted whole blood was done on bulk RNA, leaving chains unpaired. Study findings and constraints: Anti-spike CD8 specificities were favored by VDJdb matching, whose results missed private and CD4 specificities.

Looked up from germline, CDR1 is SEHNR and CDR2 is FQNEAQ (reference sequence). CDR3 length: 15 amino acids. The ends were cut back, 1 base at V and 0 bases at J, with 10 bases in the middle. Researchers attached unique molecular identifiers to individual cDNA molecules. TCRdb called the 5' RACE reads again in MiXCR, with one record for every CDR3 protein. The sample carries about 50,000 distinct CDR3 sequences, over 5% recorded once. About this clonotype: No antigen is known for it.

This clonotype was sampled from an adult who was a healthcare worker with PCR-confirmed SARS-CoV-2 infection or an uninfected control (not recorded which). The V gene is TRBV7-9, the J gene TRBJ2-7; D is tentatively TRBD1 or TRBD2 (5 bases each). This material consisted of whole blood, taken at baseline. Here the CDR3 reads CASSLVAGTSYEQYF. CDR3 bases: TGTGCCAGCAGCTTAGTGGCAGGGACCTCCTACGAGCAGTACTTC.